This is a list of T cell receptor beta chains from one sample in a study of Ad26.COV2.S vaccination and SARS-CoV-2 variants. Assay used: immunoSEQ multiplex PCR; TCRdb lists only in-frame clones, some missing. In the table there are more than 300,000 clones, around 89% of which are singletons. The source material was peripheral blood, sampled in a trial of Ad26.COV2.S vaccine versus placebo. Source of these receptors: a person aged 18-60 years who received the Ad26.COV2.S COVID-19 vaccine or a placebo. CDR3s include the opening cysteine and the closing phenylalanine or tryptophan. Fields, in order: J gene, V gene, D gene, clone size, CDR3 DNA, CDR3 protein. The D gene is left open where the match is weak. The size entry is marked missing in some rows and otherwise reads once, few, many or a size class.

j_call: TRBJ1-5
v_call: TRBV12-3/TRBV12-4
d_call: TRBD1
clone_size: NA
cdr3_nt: TGTGCCAGCAGTCGAGACAGGGATCAGCCCCAGCATTTT
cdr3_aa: CASSRDRDQPQHF

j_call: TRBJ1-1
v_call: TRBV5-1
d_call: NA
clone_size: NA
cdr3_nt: TGCGCCAGCAGCTTGGGACCGGGGGCTGCGAACACTGAAGCTTTCTTT
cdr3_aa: CASSLGPGAANTEAFF

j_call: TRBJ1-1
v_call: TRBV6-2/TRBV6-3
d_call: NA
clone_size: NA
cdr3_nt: TGTGCCAGCGGCCGACCGTGGGCTGGGACTGAAGCTTTCTTT
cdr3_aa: CASGRPWAGTEAFF

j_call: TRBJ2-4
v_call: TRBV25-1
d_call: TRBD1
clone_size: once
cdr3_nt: TGTGCCAGCAGTGAGGACAGGGGGGAAGTTCAGTACTTC
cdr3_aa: CASSEDRGEVQYF

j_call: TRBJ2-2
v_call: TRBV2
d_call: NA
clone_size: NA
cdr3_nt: TGTGCCAGCAGTGGTGGGGTAAAACCTTTCACCGGGGAGCTGTTTTTT
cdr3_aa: CASSGGVKPFTGELFF

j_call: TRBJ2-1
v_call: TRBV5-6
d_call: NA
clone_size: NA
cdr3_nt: TGTGCCAGCAGCTTGGAGACCTACACCTACAATGAGCAGTTCTTC
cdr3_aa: CASSLETYTYNEQFF

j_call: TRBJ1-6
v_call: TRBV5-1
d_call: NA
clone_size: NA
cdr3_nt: TGCGCCAGCAGCCCTCGGCGGTGGGGGGGTGGAAATAATTCACCCCTCCACTTT
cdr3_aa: CASSPRRWGGGNNSPLHF

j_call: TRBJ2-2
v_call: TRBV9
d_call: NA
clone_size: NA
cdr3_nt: TGTGCCAGCAGCGTAGGGACACGGCTGAACACCGGGGAGCTGTTTTTT
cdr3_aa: CASSVGTRLNTGELFF

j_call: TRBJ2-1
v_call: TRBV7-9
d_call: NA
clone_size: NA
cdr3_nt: TGTGCCAGCAGCCCCCGGGGGGCGGGATCAACGCGGGATGAGCAGTTCTTC
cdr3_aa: CASSPRGAGSTRDEQFF

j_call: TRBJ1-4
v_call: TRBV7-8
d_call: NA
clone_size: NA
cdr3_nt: TGTGCCAGCAGCTCCTATGGGGGAACAGGGAGGATCGATGAAAAACTGTTTTTT
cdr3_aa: CASSSYGGTGRIDEKLFF

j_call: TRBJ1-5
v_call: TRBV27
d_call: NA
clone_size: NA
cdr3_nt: TGTGCCAGCAGCGAAGGAGGGGGGAGCAATCAGCCCCAGCATTTT
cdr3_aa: CASSEGGGSNQPQHF

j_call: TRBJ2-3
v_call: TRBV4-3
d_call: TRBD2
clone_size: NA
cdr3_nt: TGCGCCAGCAGCCAAGACGTGGCGGCGGGGGTGGCAGATACGCAGTATTTT
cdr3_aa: CASSQDVAAGVADTQYF

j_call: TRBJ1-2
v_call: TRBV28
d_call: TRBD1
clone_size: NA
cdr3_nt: TGTGCCAGCAGTTTATCGACAGGGCTCTATGGCTACACCTTC
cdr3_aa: CASSLSTGLYGYTF

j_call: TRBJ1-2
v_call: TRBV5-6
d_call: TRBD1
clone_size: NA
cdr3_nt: TGTGCCAGCAGCTTGGGGACAGGGACGTATGGCTACACCTTC
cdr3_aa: CASSLGTGTYGYTF

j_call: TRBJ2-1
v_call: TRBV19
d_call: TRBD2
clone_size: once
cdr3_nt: TGTGCCAGTAGTATGCGATCCGGGACTAGCGGGAGACCGCGCAATGAGCAGTTCTTC
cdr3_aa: CASSMRSGTSGRPRNEQFF

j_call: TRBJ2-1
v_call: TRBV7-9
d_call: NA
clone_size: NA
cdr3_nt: TGTGCCAGCAGCTGGACGGACTCCTACAATGAGCAGTTCTTC
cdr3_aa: CASSWTDSYNEQFF

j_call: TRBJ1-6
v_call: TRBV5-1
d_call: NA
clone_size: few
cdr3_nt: TGCGCCAGCAGCTTGGAAGATTCACCCCTCCACTTT
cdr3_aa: CASSLEDSPLHF

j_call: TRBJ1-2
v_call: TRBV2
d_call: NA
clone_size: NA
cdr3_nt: TGTGCCAGCAGTGATACACCTAACTATGGCTACACCTTC
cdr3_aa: CASSDTPNYGYTF

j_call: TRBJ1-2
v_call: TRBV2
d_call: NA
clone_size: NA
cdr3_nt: TGTGCCAGCACCGGAACTCGGACTAACTATGGCTACACCTTC
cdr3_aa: CASTGTRTNYGYTF

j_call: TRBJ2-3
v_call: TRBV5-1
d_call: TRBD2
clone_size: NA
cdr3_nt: TGCGCCAGCAGCTTCGAGCGGGGGGGCACAGATACGCAGTATTTT
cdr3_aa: CASSFERGGTDTQYF

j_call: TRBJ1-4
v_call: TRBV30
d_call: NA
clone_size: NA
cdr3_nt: TGTGCCTGGAGGCAGGATTCAACTAATGAAAAACTGTTTTTT
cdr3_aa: CAWRQDSTNEKLFF

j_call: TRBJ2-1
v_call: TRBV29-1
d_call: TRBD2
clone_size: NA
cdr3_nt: TGCAGCGTTGAGGTCCCCCCCGTAGCGGGGGAGTACAATGAGCAGTTCTTC
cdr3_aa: CSVEVPPVAGEYNEQFF

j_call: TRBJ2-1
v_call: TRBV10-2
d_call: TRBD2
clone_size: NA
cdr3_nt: TGCGCCAGCAGTGGTACTAGCGGGAGGATCAGCTCCTACAATGAGCAGTTCTTC
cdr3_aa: CASSGTSGRISSYNEQFF

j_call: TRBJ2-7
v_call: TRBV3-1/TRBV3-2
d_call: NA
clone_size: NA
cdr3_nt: TGTGCCAGCAGCCAAGACGGCAGGCTATACGAGCAGTACTTC
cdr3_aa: CASSQDGRLYEQYF

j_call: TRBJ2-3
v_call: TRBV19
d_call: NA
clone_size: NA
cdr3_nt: TGTGCCAGTAGTATCGGGAGACAGTACACAGATACGCAGTATTTT
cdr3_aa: CASSIGRQYTDTQYF

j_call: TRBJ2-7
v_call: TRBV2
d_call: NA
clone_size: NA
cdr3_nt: TGTGCCAGCAGCCAGGGGGACTGGCTTTCCTACGAGCAGTACTTC
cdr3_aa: CASSQGDWLSYEQYF